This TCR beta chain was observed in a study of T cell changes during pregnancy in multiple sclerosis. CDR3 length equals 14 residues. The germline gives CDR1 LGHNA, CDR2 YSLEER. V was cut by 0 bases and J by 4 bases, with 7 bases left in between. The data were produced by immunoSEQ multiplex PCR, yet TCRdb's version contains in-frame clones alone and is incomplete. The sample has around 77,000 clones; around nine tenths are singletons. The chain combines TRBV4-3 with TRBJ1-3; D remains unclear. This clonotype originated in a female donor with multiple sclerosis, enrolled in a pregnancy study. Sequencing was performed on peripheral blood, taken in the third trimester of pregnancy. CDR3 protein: CASSQDFQGNTIYF. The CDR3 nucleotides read TGCGCCAGCAGCCAAGATTTTCAAGGAAACACCATATATTTT.